The clone carrying this T cell receptor beta chain has only a few counts. Its antigen remains unknown. The sample originates from a study of identical twins. CDR1 and CDR2 from the germline V gene are SGHTA and FQGTGA. V was clipped by 5 bases and J by 4 bases; unmatched bases: 9. This CDR3 region has 16 residues. Study conclusions and caveats: Out-of-frame alpha sequences common to twins were enriched for low generation probability. Beta out-of-frame twin sharing showed a weaker excess.

All donors were healthy, and all were Caucasian. TCRdb processed the 5' RACE reads anew with MiXCR; each CDR3 protein has one entry. Of hundreds of thousands of distinct CDR3 sequences listed, about 20% are singletons. The sample was also linked to a second study, of yellow fever vaccine responses in identical twins.

The sequenced sample was CD4+ T cells sorted from blood. This clonotype originated in a woman aged 18-29 years in good health. The V call is TRBV7-3, the J call TRBJ2-1; 9 positions agree with TRBD2. CDR3 nucleotide sequence: TGTGCCAGCAGCGCCGGAGGCGCGGGAGGGTACAATGAGCAGTTCTTC. The encoded protein is CASSAGGAGGYNEQFF.